The 30 T cell receptor beta chains presented below share a single source sample, sequenced in a study of cytomegalovirus exposure and HLA in healthy donors. 13 Jbeta primers and 60 Vbeta primers were used for the PCR. Sequencing was performed with immunoSEQ multiplex PCR; in TCRdb, only in-frame clones are kept and a portion is missing. The profile shows roughly 100,000 clones, roughly four fifths of them singletons. Sequencing input: PBMCs. These receptors originate from a man aged 35 to 55 in good health and CMV-seronegative.

The V and J genes are TRBV7-2 and TRBJ1-2; 9 positions match TRBD1. This CDR3 has 14 residues. Germline CDR1 reads SGHTA; CDR2 reads FQGNSA. V shed 11 bases, J shed 5 bases, and the junction held 12 bases outside the gene matches. In nucleotides, the CDR3 is TGTGCCCGAGACGAACCGGGACAGGGTTATGGCTACACCTTC. Protein sequence: CARDEPGQGYGYTF. Based on the CDR3 plus reference TRBV7-2 and TRBJ1-2, the full variable domain is GAGVSQSPSNKVTEKGKDVELRCDPISGHTALYWYRQSLGQGLEFLIYFQGNSAPDKSGLPSDRFSAERTGGSVSTLTIQRTQQEDSAVYLCARDEPGQGYGYTFGSGTRLTVV.

This chain links TRBV10-1 with TRBJ2-4, with 7 bases that match TRBD1. The CDR3 extends over 16 amino acids. With 8 bases clipped from V and 8 bases from J, the junction kept 18 bases outside the gene matches. Germline values: CDR1 WNHNN, CDR2 SYGVQD (reference sequence). CDR3 in amino acids: CASPLHTQGVEDIQYF. The CDR3 DNA follows: TGCGCCAGCCCGCTACATACCCAGGGGGTTGAGGACATTCAGTACTTC.

In nucleotides, the CDR3 is TGTGCCTGGACCGGCCGGGGTTGGGGGGACGCTGGGGCCAACGTCCTGACTTTC. Its translation: CAWTGRGWGDAGANVLTF. V gene TRBV30 combines with J gene TRBJ2-6; a possible D gene is TRBD2 (6 bases). The CDR3 contains 18 residues. CDR1 is GTSNPN and CDR2 is SVGIG in the germline V gene (reference sequence). V gave up 4 bases and J gave up 2 bases, with 21 bases separating them. The full variable domain, with the rest looked up from reference TRBV30 and TRBJ2-6, is SQTIHQWPATLVQPVGSPLSLECTVEGTSNPNLYWYRQAAGRGLQLLFYSVGIGQISSEVPQNLSASRPQDRQFILSSKKLLLSDSGFYLCAWTGRGWGDAGANVLTFGAGSRLTVL.

This clone has a handful of counts. The CDR3 reads CASSNRWGGGYTF. The CDR3 bases are TGTGCCAGCAGCAATAGGTGGGGAGGTGGCTACACCTTC. V usage is TRBV21-1 and J usage is TRBJ1-2. TRBV21-1 is a pseudogene locus. CDR3 length: 13 amino acids.

This clone was seen a few times. V and J are TRBV29-1 and TRBJ1-4, with 8 bases lining up with TRBD1. After removal of 7 bases from V and 5 bases from J, the junction contained 6 bases not matched to a gene. The CDR3 runs to 13 residues. Per the germline V gene, CDR1 is SQVTM and CDR2 is ANQGSEA. Here the CDR3 DNA reads TGCAGCGGAGGACAGGGTTGGAATGAAAAACTGTTTTTT. Translation: CSGGQGWNEKLFF.

This sequence joins TRBV5-6 and TRBJ1-3, with D possibly matching TRBD1 (5 bases). The germline CDR1 and CDR2 sequences are SGHDT and YYEEEE. CDR3 length: 15 residues. The ends were cut back, 4 bases at V and 5 bases at J, with 16 bases in the middle. This CDR3 is CASSVGLPERNTIYF. As DNA, the CDR3 is TGTGCCAGCAGCGTGGGACTCCCAGAGAGAAACACCATATATTTT.

This clone was observed a few times. The chain uses TRBV7-8 and TRBJ1-6, with D hard to call. Trimming removed 3 bases at V and 6 bases at J, with 9 bases between. The V gene's germline CDR1 is SGHVS and CDR2 FQNEAQ. CDR3 size: 14 residues. The CDR3 here is CASSLVIGNSPLHF. Written as DNA, the CDR3 is TGTGCCAGCAGCTTGGTAATCGGTAATTCACCCCTCCACTTT.

The chain employs TRBV6-9 and TRBJ1-5; 7 positions match TRBD1. Per the germline V gene, CDR1 is MNHGY and CDR2 is SVAAGI. With V trimmed by 5 bases and J by 11 bases, 9 bases remained unmatched. This CDR3 has 13 residues. The DNA for the CDR3 is TGTGCCAGCAGTCGACAGGACAGGCTGTCCCAGCATTTT. Its translation: CASSRQDRLSQHF.

This chain joins TRBV6-5 and TRBJ2-1; 8 nucleotides agree with TRBD2. CDR1 and CDR2 from the germline V gene are MNHEY and SVGAGI. CDR3 length: 14 amino acids. With 4 bases clipped from V and 9 bases from J, the junction kept 8 bases outside the gene matches. DNA of the CDR3: TGTGCCAGCAGTTTCCGGACTAGCCTCAGTGAGCAGTTCTTC. It is translated as CASSFRTSLSEQFF.

The chain has TRBV30 and TRBJ1-1; TRBD1 might be the D (5 bases). V was pared by 4 bases and J by 2 bases, with 17 bases between. The CDR3 length is 15 residues. Per the germline V gene, CDR1 is GTSNPN and CDR2 is SVGIG (reference sequence). The chain's CDR3 is CAWTRLTEQNTEAFF. DNA of the CDR3: TGTGCCTGGACGCGTCTGACAGAGCAAAACACTGAAGCTTTCTTT.

The chain links TRBV5-6 to TRBJ1-2, with D maybe TRBD1 (5 bases). The CDR3 sequence is 13 residues long. V lost 3 bases and J lost 4, with 10 bases in between. Germline CDR1 reads SGHDT; CDR2 reads YYEEEE. The CDR3 spells CASSYWGSYGYTF. CDR3 nucleotide sequence: TGTGCCAGCAGCTATTGGGGCAGCTATGGCTACACCTTC.

A few counts support this clone. V gene TRBV5-6 combines with J gene TRBJ1-3; D is uncertain. The CDR3 is 13 amino acids. Germline V lookup: CDR1 SGHDT, CDR2 YYEEEE. Trimming stripped 0 bases from V and 7 bases from J, with 8 bases between. CDR3 in DNA: TGTGCCAGCAGCTTGGGTTCGGGGAACACCATATATTTT. It specifies CASSLGSGNTIYF.

V and J are TRBV5-1 and TRBJ2-5; the D gene is possibly TRBD2 (6 bases). The ends were cut back, 4 bases at V and 4 bases at J, with 17 bases in the middle. Germline CDR1 SGHRS, CDR2 YFSETQ. The CDR3 contains 15 residues. The CDR3 is CASSPGLTPVETQYF. Here the CDR3 DNA reads TGCGCCAGCAGCCCCGGACTAACGCCCGTAGAGACCCAGTACTTC.

DNA for the CDR3: TGCAGCGTTGTGACACCCACCTATGGCTACACCTTC. Amino acid sequence: CSVVTPTYGYTF. The chain couples TRBV29-1 to TRBJ1-2; D call uncertain. Trimming removed 4 bases at V and 4 bases at J, with 10 bases between. Germline V gene sequence: CDR1 SQVTM, CDR2 ANQGSEA. The CDR3 extends over 12 amino acids.

The rearrangement uses TRBV5-1 and TRBJ2-3; no clear D. The germline V gene has CDR1 SGHRS and CDR2 YFSETQ. Trimming took off 4 bases at V and 1 base at J, with 16 bases between the two ends. The CDR3 runs 16 residues. CDR3 sequence: CASSIYSRFGTDTQYF. The DNA of the CDR3 is TGCGCCAGCAGCATATACAGTCGGTTCGGCACAGATACGCAGTATTTT.

This clone was recorded once. In nucleotides, the CDR3 is TGTGCCAGCCGGCGAGGTAGCAATCAGCCCCAGCATTTT. The encoded protein is CASRRGSNQPQHF. V and J are TRBV7-9 and TRBJ1-5; the D is unclear. There are 13 residues in the CDR3. CDR1 is SEHNR, CDR2 FQNEAQ, per germline (reference sequence). The V end lost 8 bases, the J end lost 0 bases, and 8 bases lay between the germline ends.

This chain joins TRBV19 and TRBJ2-5, with TRBD1 matching over 8 bases. Looked up from germline, CDR1 is LNHDA and CDR2 is SQIVND (reference sequence). CDR3 length equals 16 residues. V shed 1 base and J 5 bases; nucleotides not matched to a gene: 9. CDR3 DNA sequence: TGTGCCAGTAGTATAGGCCACGGGACAGGATCCGAGACCCAGTACTTC. Translating gives CASSIGHGTGSETQYF.

The genes are TRBV4-1 and TRBJ2-7; 11 bases match TRBD2. The V gene end was trimmed by 1 base and the J gene end by 3 bases; junction bases not matched to a gene: 5. The CDR3 consists of 16 residues. The germline V gene encodes CDR1 MGHRA and CDR2 YSYEKL. As DNA, the CDR3 is TGCGCCAGCAGCCAAGCCCTAGCGGGGGGTGTCTACGAGCAGTACTTC. Its translation is CASSQALAGGVYEQYF.

This clone has a handful of counts. This chain uses TRBV25-1 with TRBJ1-4, with 8 nucleotides matching TRBD1. CDR1 is MGHDK and CDR2 is SYGVNS in the germline V gene. The CDR3 totals 17 residues. After removal of 3 bases from V and 4 bases from J, the junction contained 10 bases not matched to a gene. The chain's CDR3 is CASSDWAGGGFNEKLFF. CDR3 coding DNA: TGTGCCAGCAGTGATTGGGCAGGGGGCGGGTTTAATGAAAAACTGTTTTTT.

This chain joins TRBV19 and TRBJ1-1, with D hard to call. The CDR3 has 16 residues. V shed 5 bases and J shed 0 bases, with 16 bases lying between them. The germline gives CDR1 LNHDA, CDR2 SQIVND (reference sequence). CDR3 coding DNA: TGTGCCAGTAGTGGGCAGCTCCTTTCCATGAACACTGAAGCTTTCTTT. Translation: CASSGQLLSMNTEAFF. The variable domain in full, with the rest retrieved from reference TRBV19 and TRBJ1-1, is DGGITQSPKYLFRKEGQNVTLSCEQNLNHDAMYWYRQDPGQGLRLIYYSQIVNDFQKGDIAEGYSVSREKKESFPLTVTSAQKNPTAFYLCASSGQLLSMNTEAFFGQGTRLTVV.

V is TRBV7-9 and J is TRBJ1-2; 7 positions agree with TRBD1. This CDR3 comprises 15 residues. Germline CDR1 reads SEHNR; CDR2 reads FQNEAQ (reference sequence). The J segment lost 5 bases and the V segment lost 3 bases, leaving 9 bases of the junction unmatched. CDR3 sequence reads: CASSFNDEGAYGYTF. CDR3 in DNA: TGTGCCAGCAGCTTTAATGACGAGGGGGCATATGGCTACACCTTC. The full variable domain, in which reference TRBV7-9 and TRBJ1-2 provide the parts outside the CDR3, is DTGVSQNPRHKITKRGQNVTFRCDPISEHNRLYWYRQTLGQGPEFLTYFQNEAQLEKSRLLSDRFSAERPKGSFSTLEIQRTEQGDSAMYLCASSFNDEGAYGYTFGSGTRLTVV.

The chain uses TRBV9 and TRBJ2-1; D perhaps matches TRBD2 (6 bases). Germline-derived CDR1 and CDR2 are SGDLS and YYNGEE. Trimming took off 4 bases at V and 4 bases at J, with 12 bases between the two ends. The CDR3 is 14 residues long. The CDR3 here is CASSSGTYYNEQFF. CDR3 coding DNA: TGTGCCAGCAGCTCGGGGACTTATTACAATGAGCAGTTCTTC. The whole variable domain, filled in from reference TRBV9 and TRBJ2-1, reads DSGVTQTPKHLITATGQRVTLRCSPRSGDLSVYWYQQSLDQGLQFLIQYYNGEERAKGNILERFSAQQFPDLHSELNLSSLELGDSALYFCASSSGTYYNEQFFGPGTRLTVL.

With respect to this clone: One end of the junction does not line up with germline, which may come from a read error. Other DNA sequences within the sample encode an identical CDR3. The V gene is TRBV30, the J gene TRBJ1-1; D is undetermined. This CDR3 comprises 13 residues. CDR1 is GTSNPN, CDR2 SVGIG, per germline (reference sequence). CDR3 protein: CAWSVFGYTEAFF. In DNA form, the CDR3 reads TGTGCCTGGAGTGTATTCGGGTACACTGAGGCTTTCTTT.

The chain joins TRBV7-2 to TRBJ2-3, with 7 bases fitting TRBD2. Germline V gene data show CDR1 as SGHTA and CDR2 as FQGNSA. This CDR3 spans 17 amino acids. V was pared by 1 base and J by 1 base, with 8 bases of the junction left unmatched. CDR3 loop: CASSLGWSTSGTDTQYF. The CDR3 DNA reads as TGTGCCAGCAGCTTAGGATGGTCTACTAGCGGCACAGATACGCAGTATTTT.

This clone was detected once. The gene calls are TRBV6-5 and TRBJ2-5, with TRBD1 identical over 11 bases. CDR3 length equals 15 residues. Germline CDR1 and CDR2: MNHEY and SVGAGI. The junction had 4 bases not matched to a gene; V was cut back by 6 bases and J by 1 base. Here the CDR3 DNA reads TGTGCCAGCAGCCATGGACAGGGGGCCCAAGAGACCCAGTACTTC. Encoded protein: CASSHGQGAQETQYF.

The genes are TRBV4-1 and TRBJ1-4; D unresolved. Deletions cut 1 base from V and 8 bases from J, with 14 bases between. CDR1 and CDR2 from the germline V gene are MGHRA and YSYEKL. This CDR3 has 15 amino acids. The CDR3 spells CASSQGRLEGEKLFF. In nucleotides, the CDR3 is TGCGCCAGCAGCCAAGGAAGGCTGGAGGGAGAAAAACTGTTTTTT.

This clone appeared a few times. This chain connects TRBV6-1 to TRBJ2-6; unclear D gene. The CDR3 sequence is 14 residues long. V shed 4 bases and J shed 0 bases, with 4 bases lying between them. The germline gives CDR1 MNHNS, CDR2 SASEGT. CDR3 sequence reads: CASSADSGANVLTF. The DNA of the CDR3 is TGTGCCAGCAGTGCAGACTCTGGGGCCAACGTCCTGACTTTC.

The J gene is TRBJ1-2, the V gene TRBV9; D may be TRBD1 (5 bases). Trimming removed 4 bases from V and 4 bases from J, with 14 bases in between. This CDR3 is 14 amino acids long. CDR1 and CDR2 (germline): SGDLS, YYNGEE. Here the CDR3 reads CASSPMTAAYGYTF. In DNA, the CDR3 is TGTGCCAGCAGCCCAATGACAGCAGCCTATGGCTACACCTTC.

This chain uses TRBV5-6 with TRBJ2-5; weak D call: TRBD1 (6 bases). This CDR3 spans 14 amino acids. CDR1 SGHDT and CDR2 YYEEEE come from the germline V gene. The V end lost 4 bases, the J end lost 5 bases, and 15 bases lay between the germline ends. CDR3: CASSLVQGVETQYF. In DNA, the CDR3 is TGTGCCAGCAGCCTTGTACAGGGAGTTGAGACCCAGTACTTC.

This chain uses TRBV14 with TRBJ1-1, with D maybe TRBD1 (5 bases). This CDR3 region has 13 residues. Per germline, CDR1 SGHDN and CDR2 FVKESK. Between the trimmed V and J ends, which lost 0 bases and 10 bases, there was a span of 12 bases. The CDR3 DNA reads TGTGCCAGCAGCCAAGATTGGTTCGGGGGAGCTTTCTTT. Amino acids: CASSQDWFGGAFF. Together with reference TRBV14 and TRBJ1-1, the CDR3 gives the full variable domain: EAGVTQFPSHSVIEKGQTVTLRCDPISGHDNLYWYRRVMGKEIKFLLHFVKESKQDESGMPNNRFLAERTGGTYSTLKVQPAELEDSGVYFCASSQDWFGGAFFGQGTRLTVV.